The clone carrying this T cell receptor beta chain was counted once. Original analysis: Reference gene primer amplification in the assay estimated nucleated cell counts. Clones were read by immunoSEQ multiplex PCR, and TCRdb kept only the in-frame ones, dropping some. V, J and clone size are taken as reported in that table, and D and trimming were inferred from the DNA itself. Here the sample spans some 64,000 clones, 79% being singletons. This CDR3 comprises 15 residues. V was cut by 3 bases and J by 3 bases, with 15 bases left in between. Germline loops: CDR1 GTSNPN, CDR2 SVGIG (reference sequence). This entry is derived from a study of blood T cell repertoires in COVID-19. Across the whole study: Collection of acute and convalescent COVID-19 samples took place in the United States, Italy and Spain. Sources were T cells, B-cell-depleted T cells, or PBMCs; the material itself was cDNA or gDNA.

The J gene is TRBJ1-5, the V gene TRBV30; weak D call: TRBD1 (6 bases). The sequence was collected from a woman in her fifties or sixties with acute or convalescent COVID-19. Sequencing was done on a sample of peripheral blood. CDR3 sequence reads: CAWSPLTGDNQPQHF. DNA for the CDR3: TGTGCCTGGAGCCCCCTGACAGGCGACAATCAGCCCCAGCATTTT.